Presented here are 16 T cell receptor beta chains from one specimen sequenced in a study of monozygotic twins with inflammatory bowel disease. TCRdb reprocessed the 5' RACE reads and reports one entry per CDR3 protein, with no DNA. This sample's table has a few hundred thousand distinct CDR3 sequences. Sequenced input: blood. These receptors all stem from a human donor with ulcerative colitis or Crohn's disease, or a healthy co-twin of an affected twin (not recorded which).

The CDR3: CASSLNQGNYNEQFF. The J gene is TRBJ2-1, the V gene TRBV12-3 or TRBV12-4; TCRdb returns TRBD1, unconfirmable since there is no DNA. This CDR3 has 15 amino acids.

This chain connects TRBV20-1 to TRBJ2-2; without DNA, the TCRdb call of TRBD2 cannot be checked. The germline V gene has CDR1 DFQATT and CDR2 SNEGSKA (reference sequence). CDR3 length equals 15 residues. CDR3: CSASLAGGRLGELFF.

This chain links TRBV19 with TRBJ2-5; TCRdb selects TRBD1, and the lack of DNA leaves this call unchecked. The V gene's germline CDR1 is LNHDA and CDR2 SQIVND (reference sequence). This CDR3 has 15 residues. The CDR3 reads CASSGDRVRQETQYF.

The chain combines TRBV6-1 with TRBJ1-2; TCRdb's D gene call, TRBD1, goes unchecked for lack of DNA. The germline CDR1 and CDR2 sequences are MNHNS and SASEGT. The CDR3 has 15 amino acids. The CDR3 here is CASSENLARAYGYTF.

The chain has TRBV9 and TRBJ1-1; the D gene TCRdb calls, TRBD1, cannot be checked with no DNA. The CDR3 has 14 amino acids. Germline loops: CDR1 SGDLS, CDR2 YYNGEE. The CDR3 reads CASSVGVMNTEAFF.

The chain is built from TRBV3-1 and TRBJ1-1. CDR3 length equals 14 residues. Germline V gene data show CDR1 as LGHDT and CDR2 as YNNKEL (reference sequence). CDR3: CASSQRDLLTEAFF. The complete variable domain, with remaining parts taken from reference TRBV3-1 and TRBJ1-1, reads DTAVSQTPKYLVTQMGNDKSIKCEQNLGHDTMYWYKQDSKKFLKIMFSYNNKELIINETVPNRFSPKSPDKAHLNLHINSLELGDSAVYFCASSQRDLLTEAFFGQGTRLTVV.

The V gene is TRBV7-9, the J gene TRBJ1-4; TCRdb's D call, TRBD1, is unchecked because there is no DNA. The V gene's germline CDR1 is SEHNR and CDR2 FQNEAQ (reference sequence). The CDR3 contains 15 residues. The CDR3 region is CASSLGDRSRAKLFF. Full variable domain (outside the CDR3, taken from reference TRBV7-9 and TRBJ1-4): DTGVSQNPRHKITKRGQNVTFRCDPISEHNRLYWYRQTLGQGPEFLTYFQNEAQLEKSRLLSDRFSAERPKGSFSTLEIQRTEQGDSAMYLCASSLGDRSRAKLFFGSGTQLSVL.

CDR3 residues: CASSPGPNYGYTF. V gene TRBV7-2 combines with J gene TRBJ1-2; TCRdb selects TRBD1, and the lack of DNA leaves this call unchecked. Germline assignment: CDR1 SGHTA and CDR2 FQGNSA. CDR3 size: 13 residues. The full variable domain, completed using reference TRBV7-2 and TRBJ1-2, is GAGVSQSPSNKVTEKGKDVELRCDPISGHTALYWYRQSLGQGLEFLIYFQGNSAPDKSGLPSDRFSAERTGGSVSTLTIQRTQQEDSAVYLCASSPGPNYGYTFGSGTRLTVV.

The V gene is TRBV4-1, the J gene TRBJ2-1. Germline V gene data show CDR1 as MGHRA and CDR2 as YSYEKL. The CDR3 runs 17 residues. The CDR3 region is CASSQEVAVRPYNEQFF.

This chain's CDR3 is CASSLGLANEQFF. The chain recombines TRBV7-9 with TRBJ2-1; no DNA is available, so the TRBD2 call from TCRdb remains unchecked. CDR1 and CDR2 (germline): SEHNR, FQNEAQ (reference sequence). CDR3 length: 13 residues.

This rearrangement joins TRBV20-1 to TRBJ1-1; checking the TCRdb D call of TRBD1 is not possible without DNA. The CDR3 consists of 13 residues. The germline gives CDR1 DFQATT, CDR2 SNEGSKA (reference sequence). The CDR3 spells CSATQGQGTEAFF.

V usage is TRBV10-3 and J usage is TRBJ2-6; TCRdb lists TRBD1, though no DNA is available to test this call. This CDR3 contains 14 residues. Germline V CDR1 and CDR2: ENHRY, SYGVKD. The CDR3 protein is CAISPQEATNVLTF.

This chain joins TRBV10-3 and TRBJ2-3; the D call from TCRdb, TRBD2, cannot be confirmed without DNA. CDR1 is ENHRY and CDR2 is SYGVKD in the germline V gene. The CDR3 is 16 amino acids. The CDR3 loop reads CAISGRLAGDTDTQYF.

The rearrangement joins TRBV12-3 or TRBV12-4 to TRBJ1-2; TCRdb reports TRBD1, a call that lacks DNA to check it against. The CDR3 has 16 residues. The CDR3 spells CASSGGAGDFQSGYTF.

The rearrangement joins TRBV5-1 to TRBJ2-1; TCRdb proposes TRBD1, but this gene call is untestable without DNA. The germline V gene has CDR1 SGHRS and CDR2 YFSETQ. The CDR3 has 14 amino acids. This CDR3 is CASSLGGQLNEQFF.

The CDR3 sequence is CASSPPGTRVGETQYF. V gene TRBV7-9 combines with J gene TRBJ2-5; TCRdb designates TRBD2, a call that cannot be tested without DNA. Germline-derived CDR1 and CDR2 are SEHNR and FQNEAQ (reference sequence). This CDR3 comprises 16 residues.